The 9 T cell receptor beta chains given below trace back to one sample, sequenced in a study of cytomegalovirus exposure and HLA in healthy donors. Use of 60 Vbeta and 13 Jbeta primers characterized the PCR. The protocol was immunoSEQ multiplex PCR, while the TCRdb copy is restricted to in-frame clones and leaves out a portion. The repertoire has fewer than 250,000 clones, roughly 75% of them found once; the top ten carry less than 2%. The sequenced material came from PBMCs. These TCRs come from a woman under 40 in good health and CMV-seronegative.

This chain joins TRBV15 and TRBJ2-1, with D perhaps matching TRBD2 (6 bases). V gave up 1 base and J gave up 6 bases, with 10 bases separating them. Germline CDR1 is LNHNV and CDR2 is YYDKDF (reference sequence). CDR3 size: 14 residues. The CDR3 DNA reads TGTGCCACCAGCAGAGTTCGGGGGACCAATGAGCAGTTCTTC. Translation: CATSRVRGTNEQFF.

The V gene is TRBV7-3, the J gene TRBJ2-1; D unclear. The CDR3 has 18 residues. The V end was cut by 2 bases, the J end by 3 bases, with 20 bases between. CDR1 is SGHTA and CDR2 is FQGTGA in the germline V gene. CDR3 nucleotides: TGTGCCAGCAGCTTACGGGTTTCGAACGGCCTCGTCTACAATGAGCAGTTCTTC. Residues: CASSLRVSNGLVYNEQFF.

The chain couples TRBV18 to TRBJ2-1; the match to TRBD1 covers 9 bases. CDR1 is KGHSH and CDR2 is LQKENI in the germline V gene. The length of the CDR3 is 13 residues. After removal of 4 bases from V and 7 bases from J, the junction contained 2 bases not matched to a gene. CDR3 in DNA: TGTGCCAGCTCACTGGACAGGGGAAATGAGCAGTTCTTC. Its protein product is CASSLDRGNEQFF.

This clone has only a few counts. The CDR3 sequence is CASSRGTGRFSEAFF. The CDR3 coding sequence is TGTGCCAGCAGCCGCGGGACAGGGAGGTTCTCTGAAGCTTTCTTT. V is TRBV5-4 and J is TRBJ1-1; 9 nucleotides line up with TRBD1. The CDR3 is 15 residues long. Germline CDR1 SGHNT, CDR2 YYREEE (reference sequence). Unmatched junction bases numbered 10, after V lost 4 bases and J lost 6 bases.

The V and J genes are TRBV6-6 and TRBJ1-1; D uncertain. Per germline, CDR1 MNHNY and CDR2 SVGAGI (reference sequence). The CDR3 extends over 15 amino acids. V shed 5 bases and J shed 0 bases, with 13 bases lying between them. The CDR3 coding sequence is TGTGCCAGCAGTCTTGGACTGAGCATGAACACTGAAGCTTTCTTT. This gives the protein CASSLGLSMNTEAFF.

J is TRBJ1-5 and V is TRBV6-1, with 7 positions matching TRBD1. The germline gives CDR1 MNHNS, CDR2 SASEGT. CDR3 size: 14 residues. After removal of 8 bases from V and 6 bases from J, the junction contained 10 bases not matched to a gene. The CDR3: CASLLRGHGQPQHF. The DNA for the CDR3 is TGTGCCAGCCTACTAAGGGGGCACGGTCAGCCCCAGCATTTT.

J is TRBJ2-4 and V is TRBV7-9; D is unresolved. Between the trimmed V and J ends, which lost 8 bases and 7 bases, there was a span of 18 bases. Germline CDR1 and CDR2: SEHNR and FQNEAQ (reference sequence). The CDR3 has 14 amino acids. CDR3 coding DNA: TGTGCCAGCGCAAGTGGGCCAGTTTGGAACATTCAGTACTTC. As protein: CASASGPVWNIQYF. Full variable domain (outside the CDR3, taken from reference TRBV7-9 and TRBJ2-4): DTGVSQNPRHKITKRGQNVTFRCDPISEHNRLYWYRQTLGQGPEFLTYFQNEAQLEKSRLLSDRFSAERPKGSFSTLEIQRTEQGDSAMYLCASASGPVWNIQYFGAGTRLSVL.

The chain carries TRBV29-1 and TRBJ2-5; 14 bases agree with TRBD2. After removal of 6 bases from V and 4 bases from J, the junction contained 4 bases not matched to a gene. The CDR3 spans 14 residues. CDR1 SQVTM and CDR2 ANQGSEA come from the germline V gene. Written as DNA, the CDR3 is TGCAGCGTCCGACTAGCGGGGGGGGGAGAGACCCAGTACTTC. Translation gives CSVRLAGGGETQYF.

The CDR3 sequence is CASSPPPLAGPGNEQFF. The DNA of the CDR3 is TGTGCCAGTAGCCCACCCCCCCTAGCGGGGCCTGGCAATGAGCAGTTCTTC. This chain links TRBV19 with TRBJ2-1; 9 bases are shared with TRBD2. This CDR3 spans 17 amino acids. CDR1 is LNHDA, CDR2 SQIVND, per germline (reference sequence). After removal of 6 bases from V and 6 bases from J, the junction contained 15 bases not matched to a gene.